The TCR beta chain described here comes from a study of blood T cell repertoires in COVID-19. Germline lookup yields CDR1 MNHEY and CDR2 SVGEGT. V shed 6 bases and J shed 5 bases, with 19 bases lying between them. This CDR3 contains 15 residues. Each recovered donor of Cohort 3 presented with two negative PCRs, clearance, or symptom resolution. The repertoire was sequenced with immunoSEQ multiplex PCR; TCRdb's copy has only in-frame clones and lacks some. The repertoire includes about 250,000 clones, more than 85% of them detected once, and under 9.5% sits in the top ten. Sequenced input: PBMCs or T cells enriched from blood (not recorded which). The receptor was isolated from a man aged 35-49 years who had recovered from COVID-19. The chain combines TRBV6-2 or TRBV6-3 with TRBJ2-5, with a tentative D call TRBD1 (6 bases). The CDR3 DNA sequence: TGTGCCAGCAGCGCGGTGGCACAGGGTGTGGAGACCCAGTACTTC. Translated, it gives CASSAVAQGVETQYF.